What follows are 12 T cell receptor beta chains derived from one specimen sequenced in a study of OX40 agonist ivuxolimab in advanced cancers. Some clones are missing from TCRdb's copy, which holds only in-frame ones; the method was immunoSEQ multiplex PCR. The sample holds around 110,000 clones, 90% seen once. The starting material was CD4+ or CD8+ T cells sorted from blood, obtained in a trial of the OX40 agonist ivuxolimab. The source of these receptors is an adult with an advanced solid tumor such as melanoma, head and neck, liver or kidney cancer.

V usage is TRBV27 and J usage is TRBJ1-5; weak D call: TRBD1 (6 bases). CDR3 length equals 15 residues. Trimming cost V 6 bases and J 4 bases, with 16 bases left between them. Germline V gives CDR1 MNHEY, CDR2 SMNVEV (reference sequence). The CDR3 loop is CASSIAGGLNQPQHF. DNA of the CDR3: TGTGCCAGCAGCATCGCCGGGGGCCTAAATCAGCCCCAGCATTTT.

This chain joins TRBV14 and TRBJ2-3; D gene unclear. Germline V CDR1 and CDR2: SGHDN, FVKESK. Deletions cut 1 base from V and 6 bases from J, with 17 bases between. The CDR3 totals 16 residues. The chain's CDR3 is CASSQVFGSPVDTQYF. DNA for the CDR3: TGTGCCAGCAGCCAAGTCTTTGGCTCCCCAGTGGATACGCAGTATTTT.

The V gene is TRBV30, the J gene TRBJ1-6, with unresolved D. Germline values: CDR1 GTSNPN, CDR2 SVGIG (reference sequence). The CDR3 sequence is 13 residues long. With 1 base removed from V and 7 bases from J, the gap between germline ends came to 8 bases. CDR3 nucleotides: TGTGCCTGGAGTGGGGCAGCCAATTCACCCCTCCACTTT. This sequence encodes CAWSGAANSPLHF.

The J gene is TRBJ2-7, the V gene TRBV11-2, with D perhaps matching TRBD1 (5 bases). Germline values: CDR1 SGHAT, CDR2 FQNNGV. With 5 bases removed from V and 5 bases from J, the gap between germline ends came to 13 bases. CDR3 length equals 13 residues. The CDR3 reads CASSPEWGHEQYF. The CDR3 nucleotides are TGTGCCAGCAGCCCCGAATGGGGCCACGAGCAGTACTTC.

The chain has TRBV10-3 and TRBJ1-1; a possible D gene is TRBD1 (5 bases). This CDR3 is built from 11 residues. The germline CDR1 and CDR2 sequences are ENHRY and SYGVKD. V shed 10 bases and J shed 1 base, with 7 bases lying between them. CDR3 bases: TGTGCCACAACAGGGAACACTGAAGCTTTCTTT. Translation gives CATTGNTEAFF.

The chain carries TRBV7-8 and TRBJ1-1; no reliable D call. Germline CDR1 and CDR2: SGHVS and FQNEAQ. The CDR3 runs 12 residues. V was shortened by 5 bases and J by 7 bases, with 11 bases between the two germline ends. CDR3 protein: CASSTPAGEAFF. The CDR3 nucleotides are TGTGCCAGCAGCACCCCCGCCGGTGAAGCTTTCTTT. Full variable domain (outside the CDR3, taken from reference TRBV7-8 and TRBJ1-1): GAGVSQSPRYKVAKRGQDVALRCDPISGHVSLFWYQQALGQGPEFLTYFQNEAQLDKSGLPSDRFFAERPEGSVSTLKIQRTQQEDSAVYLCASSTPAGEAFFGQGTRLTVV.

The chain links TRBV29-1 to TRBJ2-5; the match to TRBD1 covers 7 bases. The germline gives CDR1 SQVTM, CDR2 ANQGSEA. The CDR3 spans 12 residues. The J segment lost 5 bases and the V segment lost 7 bases, leaving 7 bases of the junction unmatched. CDR3 bases: TGCAGCGGCGACAGGGTTCGGGAGACCCAGTACTTC. Translating gives CSGDRVRETQYF.

The CDR3, as DNA: TGCAGCGCAGGACAGGGGGCGTTCTATGGCTACACCTTC. Protein: CSAGQGAFYGYTF. The chain uses TRBV29-1 and TRBJ1-2; 11 positions agree with TRBD1. J gave up 4 bases and V 7 bases, and 5 bases lay outside the gene matches. The CDR3 runs 13 residues. Per the germline V gene, CDR1 is SQVTM and CDR2 is ANQGSEA.

The chain links TRBV6-6 to TRBJ2-7; TRBD1 matches 9 bases. The CDR3 contains 15 residues. CDR1 and CDR2 from the germline V gene are MNHNY and SVGAGI (reference sequence). V lost 7 bases and J lost 1; bases outside the gene matches: 8. CDR3 sequence: CASTPGTGSSYEQYF. As DNA, the CDR3 is TGTGCCAGCACCCCCGGGACAGGGTCTTCCTACGAGCAGTACTTC.

The chain joins TRBV7-2 to TRBJ2-7, with 9 nucleotides matching TRBD2. Germline CDR1 is SGHTA and CDR2 is FQGNSA. This CDR3 is 16 amino acids long. J gave up 7 bases and V 3 bases, and 13 bases lay outside the gene matches. This CDR3 is CASSFFSGGPLGEQYF. The CDR3, as DNA: TGTGCCAGCAGCTTCTTCAGCGGGGGGCCTCTGGGTGAGCAGTACTTC.

This chain uses TRBV30 with TRBJ1-2, with D perhaps TRBD1 (6 bases). Germline assignment: CDR1 GTSNPN and CDR2 SVGIG (reference sequence). Trimming stripped 0 bases from V and 4 bases from J, with 6 bases between. This CDR3 spans 12 amino acids. CDR3 nucleotide sequence: TGTGCCTGGAGTGTAGGGGGCTATGGCTACACCTTC. Translating it yields CAWSVGGYGYTF. Variable domain in full (rest from reference TRBV30 and TRBJ1-2): SQTIHQWPATLVQPVGSPLSLECTVEGTSNPNLYWYRQAAGRGLQLLFYSVGIGQISSEVPQNLSASRPQDRQFILSSKKLLLSDSGFYLCAWSVGGYGYTFGSGTRLTVV.

V gene TRBV19 combines with J gene TRBJ2-5, with 11 bases fitting TRBD1. There are 17 residues in the CDR3. V was clipped by 4 bases and J by 5 bases; unmatched bases: 12. Germline CDR1 LNHDA, CDR2 SQIVND (reference sequence). The CDR3 DNA reads TGTGCCAGTAGTAGTCAACCCGGACAGGGGGCTTGGGAGACCCAGTACTTC. Its translation: CASSSQPGQGAWETQYF. Full variable domain (missing parts from reference TRBV19 and TRBJ2-5): DGGITQSPKYLFRKEGQNVTLSCEQNLNHDAMYWYRQDPGQGLRLIYYSQIVNDFQKGDIAEGYSVSREKKESFPLTVTSAQKNPTAFYLCASSSQPGQGAWETQYFGPGTRLLVL.